Below, one TCR beta chain is given with its context. The antigen remains undetermined. Sequenced by immunoSEQ multiplex PCR; TCRdb stores in-frame clones only, minus some. The sample yields roughly 86,000 clones, over 75% seen once. This specimen comes from a study of a mutant IDH1 vaccine in newly diagnosed glioma. Study context: A roughly 62% male, approximately 38% female split and a mean age of about 43 years characterized treated patients. Previous treatment comprised radiotherapy, temozolomide, or both, mostly both. Findings and caveats of the study: The occurrence of vaccine-induced immune responses was seen in around 95% of patients. Alterations occurring in top peripheral T cell clonotypes seemed unrelated to pseudoprogression.

The V gene's germline CDR1 is SGHDT and CDR2 YYEEEE. V dropped 2 bases and J dropped 6; count of bases not matched to a gene: 8. The CDR3 is 15 residues long. Time point defined: baseline, week 1 (first vaccination visit). Treatment indicated: pre-vaccination baseline after standard-of-care therapy. The input for sequencing was PBMCs, taken from a glioma patient treated with radiotherapy, temozolomide or both. The gene calls are TRBV5-6 and TRBJ2-1, with 7 bases aligning to TRBD2. This TCR derives from a man aged 35 to 55 with glioma. DNA of the CDR3: TGTGCCAGCAGCTTTATCGGGCGGGAGAGCAATGAGCAGTTCTTC. Translated: CASSFIGRESNEQFF.